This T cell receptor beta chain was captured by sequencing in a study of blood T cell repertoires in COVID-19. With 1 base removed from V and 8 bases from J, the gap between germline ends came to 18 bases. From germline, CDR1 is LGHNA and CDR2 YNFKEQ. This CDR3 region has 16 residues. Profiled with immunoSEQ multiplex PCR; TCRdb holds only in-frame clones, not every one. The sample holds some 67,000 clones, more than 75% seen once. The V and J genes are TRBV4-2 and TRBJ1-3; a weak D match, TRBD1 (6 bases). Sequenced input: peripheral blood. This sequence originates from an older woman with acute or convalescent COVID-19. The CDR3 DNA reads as TGTGCCAGCAGCCAAGTCCAGGGGTCCTTCATGGACACCATATATTTT. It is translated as CASSQVQGSFMDTIYF.